This T cell receptor beta chain is from a study of T cell responses to AZD1222 COVID-19 vaccine. The study, taken as a whole, reports: Distributed over spike, vaccine-associated CD4 TCRs predominated at 160-218 and 743-854. A mostly white British donor set with more females was recruited, and clonal diversity was possibly underestimated. No repertoire was sampled before or during the peak T cell response, only after it.

TCRdb keeps only in-frame clones here, not all; method: immunoSEQ multiplex PCR. The table records over 110,000 clones, approximately 90% of them present only once. Regarding this clone: Its specificity is unknown.

Per germline, CDR1 MDHEN and CDR2 SYDVKM. The V gene lost 5 bases and the J gene lost 3 bases, with 11 bases spanning the gap. CDR3 length: 14 residues. The material was peripheral blood, obtained on day 0 of AZD1222 vaccination. The chain carries TRBV28 and TRBJ1-5; no firm D call. This clonotype originated in an adult in good health. CDR3 amino acids: CASSPGRYNQPQHF. CDR3 DNA sequence: TGTGCCAGCAGTCCAGGACGGTACAATCAGCCCCAGCATTTT.